This T cell receptor (beta chain) was identified in a study of CD8 T cells in Susac syndrome. Germline loops: CDR1 SEHNR, CDR2 FQNEAQ (reference sequence). This CDR3 has 17 amino acids. The ends were cut back, 1 base at V and 3 bases at J, with 18 bases in the middle. Reverse transcription of about 0.45 to 1 ug RNA was carried out with random hexamers. With immunoSEQ multiplex PCR, TCR beta CDR3 was amplified across 54 Vbeta and 13 Jbeta. TCRdb re-derived calls from the immunoSEQ multiplex PCR reads in MiXCR, one entry per CDR3 protein. In the table there are fewer than 350,000 distinct CDR3 sequences, 90% to 95% of which are singletons. TCR beta from blood CD8+ and CD4+ T cells was sequenced. Each multiple sclerosis control was a treatment-naive patient with relapsing-remitting disease that was either stable or active. TEMRA cells were FACS-enriched, unlike CD8+ and CD4+ T cells, which were negatively isolated.

The chain links TRBV7-9 to TRBJ2-5; weak D call: TRBD1 (6 bases). Source material: CD4+ T cells from PBMCs. This receptor was identified in a human donor with multiple sclerosis. The CDR3 DNA sequence: TGTGCCAGCAGCTTAGGGATAAGGACAGCTAAGAAAGAGACCCAGTACTTC. Its translation: CASSLGIRTAKKETQYF.